This T cell receptor beta chain was documented in a study of blood T cell repertoires in COVID-19. Study context: In each case, the material was cDNA or gDNA derived from T cells, B-cell-depleted T cells, or PBMCs.

Per the original data handling: Amplification of reference gene primers provided the estimated nucleated cell counts. Repertoires were generated with immunoSEQ multiplex PCR, while TCRdb's copy carries only in-frame clones and drops some. Clonal size and the V and J genes are those of that table, whereas D and trimming came from the DNA. The sample has over 100,000 clones; approximately 80% are singletons. V was clipped by 3 bases and J by 7 bases, with 13 bases between them. Germline V lookup: CDR1 KGHSH, CDR2 LQKENI. The CDR3 has 15 residues. This sequence joins TRBV18 and TRBJ1-6; no definite D call. The TCR comes from a man aged 55 to 69 with acute or convalescent COVID-19. Sequences were obtained from peripheral blood. The CDR3, as DNA: TGTGCCAGCTCACCGGCTCGCAGGCAGAATTCACCCCTCCACTTT. Its translation: CASSPARRQNSPLHF.